Listed below are T cell receptor beta chains from one sample, sequenced in a study of response to subunit inactivated influenza vaccine. TCRdb reanalysed the RT-PCR reads using MiXCR and keeps one entry per CDR3 protein. The repertoire holds 500,000 to 700,000 distinct CDR3 sequences, with around a quarter as singletons. This same sample was also part of a study on T cells expressing NK-cell markers.

This sample comprised CD4+ T cells sorted from PBMCs, obtained about 12 days after vaccination. The receptors derive from a middle-aged man who received an inactivated influenza vaccine. CDR3s include the opening cysteine and the closing phenylalanine or tryptophan. D genes are given only for firm matches. Rows give clone size only sometimes, using once, few, many, or a class for an expanded clone.

V: TRBV4-2
J: TRBJ1-2
size: -
D: -
CDR3: CASSQDLTGRARYGYTF
DNA: TGTGCCAGCAGCCAAGATTTGACGGGCCGAGCGCGCTATGGCTACACCTTC

V: TRBV6-1
J: TRBJ1-4
size: -
D: -
CDR3: CAAGRTATNEKLFF
DNA: TGTGCTGCGGGACGGACCGCAACTAATGAAAAACTGTTTTTT

V: TRBV4-3
J: TRBJ2-7
size: few
D: -
CDR3: CASSQGGAGYEQYF
DNA: TGCGCCAGCAGCCAAGGCGGGGCGGGCTACGAGCAGTACTTC

V: TRBV10-3
J: TRBJ2-7
size: -
D: -
CDR3: CAIQINLGSSYEQYF
DNA: TGTGCCATCCAGATTAACCTGGGGAGCTCCTACGAGCAGTACTTC

V: TRBV2
J: TRBJ2-1
size: few
D: TRBD1
CDR3: CASRETGTGNNEQFF
DNA: TGTGCCAGCAGGGAGACCGGGACAGGGAACAATGAGCAGTTCTTC

V: TRBV6-5
J: TRBJ2-7
size: -
D: TRBD1
CDR3: CASSLTGGSAGYSYEQYF
DNA: TGTGCCAGCAGTTTAACAGGGGGCTCTGCGGGGTACTCCTACGAGCAGTACTTC

V: TRBV29-1
J: TRBJ1-5
size: many
D: TRBD1
CDR3: CSVGDRGLGQPQHF
DNA: TGCAGCGTTGGAGACAGGGGGCTAGGGCAGCCCCAGCATTTT

V: TRBV4-1
J: TRBJ2-2
size: few
D: TRBD2
CDR3: CASSPETAGGELFF
DNA: TGCGCCAGCAGCCCTGAAACAGCGGGAGGGGAGCTGTTTTTT

V: TRBV25-1
J: TRBJ1-6
size: few
D: TRBD1
CDR3: CASSGPGGNNSPLHF
DNA: TGTGCCAGCAGTGGTCCAGGGGGCAATAATTCACCCCTCCACTTT

V: TRBV6-2/TRBV6-3
J: TRBJ2-4
size: few
D: TRBD2
CDR3: CASSRSGGATKNIQYF
DNA: TGTGCCAGCAGCAGGAGCGGGGGGGCCACCAAAAACATTCAGTACTTC

V: TRBV10-3
J: TRBJ2-7
size: -
D: TRBD2
CDR3: CAISESQREGLQYF
DNA: TGTGCCATCAGTGAGTCGCAGCGGGAGGGCCTGCAGTACTTC

V: TRBV20-1
J: TRBJ1-1
size: -
D: -
CDR3: CSARAGHQNTEAFF
DNA: TGCAGTGCTAGAGCCGGACACCAGAACACTGAAGCTTTCTTT

V: TRBV3-1
J: TRBJ2-7
size: few
D: TRBD2
CDR3: CASSQGSGGGYEQYF
DNA: TGTGCCAGCAGCCAAGGTAGCGGGGGCGGCTACGAGCAGTACTTC

V: TRBV5-1
J: TRBJ2-3
size: few
D: TRBD1
CDR3: CASSPGTGDNTQYF
DNA: TGCGCCAGCAGCCCCGGGACAGGGGACAATACGCAGTATTTT

V: TRBV2
J: TRBJ1-5
size: -
D: TRBD1
CDR3: CASSPSVTGMDQPQHF
DNA: TGTGCCAGCAGTCCTTCGGTGACAGGGATGGATCAGCCCCAGCATTTT

V: TRBV20-1
J: TRBJ2-5
size: few
D: -
CDR3: CSARTGPERETQYF
DNA: TGCAGTGCTAGAACGGGCCCCGAGAGGGAGACCCAGTACTTC

V: TRBV20-1
J: TRBJ2-5
size: once
D: -
CDR3: CSARDGTGLRGTQYF
DNA: TGCAGTGCTAGAGACGGGACGGGCTTAAGGGGGACCCAGTACTTC

V: TRBV7-2
J: TRBJ1-1
size: few
D: -
CDR3: CASSLDHLMEAFF
DNA: TGTGCCAGCAGCTTAGATCACCTGATGGAGGCTTTCTTT

V: TRBV6-5
J: TRBJ1-1
size: few
D: -
CDR3: CASSSTFGTEAFF
DNA: TGTGCCAGCAGCTCTACCTTCGGGACTGAAGCTTTCTTT

V: TRBV20-1
J: TRBJ1-4
size: few
D: -
CDR3: CSASRAVEKLFF
DNA: TGCAGTGCATCCAGGGCGGTTGAAAAACTGTTTTTT

V: TRBV7-9
J: TRBJ2-6
size: -
D: -
CDR3: CASSLGGRGANVLTF
DNA: TGTGCCAGCAGCTTAGGAGGGCGAGGGGCCAACGTCCTGACTTTC

V: TRBV4-1
J: TRBJ2-5
size: -
D: -
CDR3: CASSQDGSLQETQYF
DNA: TGCGCCAGCAGCCAAGATGGTTCGCTACAAGAGACCCAGTACTTC

V: TRBV11-1
J: TRBJ2-3
size: few
D: -
CDR3: CASSHSRWRSSGTDTQYF
DNA: TGTGCCAGCAGCCACTCCCGGTGGCGGTCTTCTGGGACAGATACGCAGTATTTT

V: TRBV5-1
J: TRBJ2-5
size: many
D: TRBD2
CDR3: CASSLGGGQETQYF
DNA: TGCGCCAGCAGCTTGGGCGGGGGACAAGAGACCCAGTACTTC

V: TRBV2
J: TRBJ1-1
size: few
D: -
CDR3: CASSRGGGTEAFF
DNA: TGTGCCAGCAGCCGGGGTGGAGGCACTGAAGCTTTCTTT

V: TRBV6-2/TRBV6-3
J: TRBJ2-7
size: few
D: TRBD1
CDR3: CASSFTGAGGYEQYF
DNA: TGTGCCAGCAGTTTCACAGGGGCAGGAGGCTACGAGCAGTACTTC

V: TRBV28
J: TRBJ2-3
size: -
D: TRBD2
CDR3: CASSLFTGGPSDTQYF
DNA: TGTGCCAGCAGTTTATTTACGGGAGGGCCGTCAGATACGCAGTATTTT

V: TRBV20-1
J: TRBJ2-1
size: -
D: -
CDR3: CSARAGSEQFF
DNA: TGCAGTGCTAGAGCCGGCAGTGAGCAGTTCTTC

V: TRBV5-1
J: TRBJ2-3
size: few
D: -
CDR3: CASSFGGRSTDTQYF
DNA: TGCGCCAGCAGCTTTGGGGGGCGTAGCACAGATACGCAGTATTTT

V: TRBV10-3
J: TRBJ2-2
size: few
D: TRBD1
CDR3: CAISESRGQAGELFF
DNA: TGTGCCATCAGTGAGTCTAGGGGACAGGCCGGGGAGCTGTTTTTT

V: TRBV9
J: TRBJ2-5
size: few
D: -
CDR3: CASSVGFQETQYF
DNA: TGTGCCAGCAGCGTGGGGTTCCAAGAGACCCAGTACTTC

V: TRBV6-1
J: TRBJ2-1
size: few
D: TRBD2
CDR3: CASSPSGGGGEQFF
DNA: TGTGCCAGCAGTCCTAGCGGGGGAGGAGGTGAGCAGTTCTTC

V: TRBV6-2/TRBV6-3
J: TRBJ2-5
size: -
D: -
CDR3: CASRQRWYQETQYF
DNA: TGTGCCAGCAGGCAAAGGTGGTACCAAGAGACCCAGTACTTC

V: TRBV28
J: TRBJ2-3
size: -
D: -
CDR3: CASSFPGTRTDTQYF
DNA: TGTGCCAGCAGTTTTCCTGGGACGCGCACAGATACGCAGTATTTT

V: TRBV15
J: TRBJ2-2
size: few
D: -
CDR3: CATSRDLGTGELFF
DNA: TGTGCCACCAGCAGAGACCTCGGCACCGGGGAGCTGTTTTTT

V: TRBV20-1
J: TRBJ1-1
size: few
D: -
CDR3: CSASYSQNTEAFF
DNA: TGCAGTGCTAGCTACAGCCAGAACACTGAAGCTTTCTTT

V: TRBV5-1
J: TRBJ2-2
size: few
D: TRBD1
CDR3: CASKGTENTGELFF
DNA: TGCGCCAGCAAAGGGACAGAGAACACCGGGGAGCTGTTTTTT

V: TRBV7-9
J: TRBJ2-1
size: few
D: TRBD2
CDR3: CASSLAGGAGYNEQFF
DNA: TGTGCCAGCAGCTTAGCCGGGGGGGCTGGCTACAATGAGCAGTTCTTC

V: TRBV7-8
J: TRBJ2-5
size: few
D: -
CDR3: CASSLGGAGTQYF
DNA: TGTGCCAGCAGCTTAGGGGGGGCTGGGACCCAGTACTTC

V: TRBV6-5
J: TRBJ2-1
size: few
D: -
CDR3: CASSYSRGLNEQFF
DNA: TGTGCCAGCAGTTACTCGCGGGGGCTCAATGAGCAGTTCTTC

V: TRBV7-2
J: TRBJ1-1
size: few
D: TRBD1
CDR3: CASSLVGTGEAFF
DNA: TGTGCCAGCAGCTTAGTGGGGACAGGGGAAGCTTTCTTT